These T cell receptor beta chains were read from a single sample in a study of T cell responses to AZD1222 COVID-19 vaccine. The method was immunoSEQ multiplex PCR; TCRdb's version includes in-frame clones alone and lacks a portion of them. The table records roughly 120,000 clones, over 90% of them present only once. The sample consisted of peripheral blood, taken 28 days after the second AZD1222 dose. These TCRs come from an adult who received the AZD1222 COVID-19 vaccine. Each CDR3 is given with its conserved first and last residue. The D gene is left open where the match is weak. Some rows mark clone size as missing; the rest say once, few, many or name a class of expanded clone.

V,D,size,J,CDR3,DNA
TRBV5-1,-,-,TRBJ1-5,CASSFGDEQPQHF,TGCGCCAGCAGCTTTGGGGACGAGCAGCCCCAGCATTTT
TRBV10-3,-,-,TRBJ1-4,CAISERTNEKLFF,TGTGCCATCAGTGAGCGGACTAATGAAAAACTGTTTTTT
TRBV5-1,-,-,TRBJ2-1,CASGYSGGSYNEQFF,TGCGCCAGCGGTTATAGCGGAGGCTCCTACAATGAGCAGTTCTTC
TRBV2,TRBD1,-,TRBJ1-2,CASRTTGGRGYTF,TGTGCCAGCAGGACCACAGGGGGCAGGGGCTACACCTTC
TRBV5-1,TRBD1,few,TRBJ2-7,CASSFETGTVEQYF,TGCGCCAGCAGCTTCGAGACAGGGACCGTCGAGCAGTACTTC
TRBV7-9,-,-,TRBJ1-4,CASSLTGRTEKLFF,TGTGCCAGCAGTCTTACAGGGCGTACTGAAAAACTGTTTTTT
TRBV5-4,-,-,TRBJ2-7,CASSLPGQGIHEQYF,TGTGCCAGCAGCTTGCCAGGTCAGGGCATCCACGAGCAGTACTTC
TRBV20-1,-,-,TRBJ2-5,CSEGDGETQYF,TGCAGTGAGGGGGACGGAGAGACCCAGTACTTC
TRBV11-2,-,once,TRBJ2-6,CASSLATSGANVLTF,TGTGCCAGCAGCCTCGCCACCTCTGGGGCCAACGTCCTGACTTTC
TRBV19,-,few,TRBJ1-1,CASTPGSSNTEAFF,TGTGCCAGTACCCCGGGAAGTTCGAACACTGAAGCTTTCTTT
TRBV4-1,-,once,TRBJ2-7,CASSQGGSYEQYF,TGCGCCAGCAGCCAAGGCGGCTCCTACGAGCAGTACTTC
TRBV27,TRBD1,-,TRBJ1-5,CAGRGAKSNQPQHF,TGTGCGGGCAGGGGGGCGAAGAGCAATCAGCCCCAGCATTTT
TRBV3-1/TRBV3-2,TRBD1,-,TRBJ1-2,CASSPWTGGADYGYTF,TGTGCCAGCAGCCCCTGGACAGGGGGGGCGGACTATGGCTACACCTTC
TRBV9,-,-,TRBJ1-3,CASSVDREGNTIYF,TGTGCCAGCAGCGTAGACAGGGAGGGGAACACCATATATTTT
TRBV6-2/TRBV6-3,TRBD2,-,TRBJ2-3,CASSSRSGGVTDTQYF,TGTGCCAGCAGCTCTCGAAGCGGGGGAGTCACAGATACGCAGTATTTT
TRBV11-2,-,-,TRBJ2-7,CASSLGAGIAYEQYF,TGTGCCAGCAGCTTAGGGGCAGGCATAGCCTACGAGCAGTACTTC
TRBV4-2,-,-,TRBJ1-6,CASSQDMFRDTPLHF,TGTGCCAGCAGCCAAGATATGTTTAGGGACACACCCCTCCACTTT
TRBV29-1,-,once,TRBJ2-1,CSVAPGAHEQFF,TGCAGCGTGGCCCCGGGGGCCCATGAGCAGTTCTTC
TRBV7-9,-,-,TRBJ1-1,CASTTPEGVATEAFF,TGTGCCAGCACCACCCCCGAGGGGGTGGCCACTGAAGCTTTCTTT
TRBV6-5,TRBD1,-,TRBJ1-2,CASSYHGQGDYGYTF,TGTGCCAGCAGTTATCATGGACAGGGGGATTATGGCTACACCTTC
TRBV5-6,-,-,TRBJ1-4,CASSRTDATNEKLFF,TGTGCCAGCAGCAGGACAGATGCAACTAATGAAAAACTGTTTTTT
TRBV27,-,-,TRBJ1-6,CASMREGSSYNSPLHF,TGTGCCAGCATGAGGGAAGGGAGCTCCTATAATTCACCCCTCCACTTT
TRBV10-2,TRBD2,-,TRBJ2-7,CASKEGTGGAFYEQYF,TGCGCCAGCAAAGAGGGAACGGGAGGAGCCTTCTACGAGCAGTACTTC
TRBV27,-,once,TRBJ1-2,CASSAYVQQANYGYTF,TGTGCCAGCAGTGCCTACGTTCAGCAAGCTAACTATGGCTACACCTTC
TRBV6-1,-,-,TRBJ1-4,CASSEVQIGPFEKLFF,TGTGCCAGCAGTGAAGTTCAAATAGGACCCTTTGAAAAACTGTTTTTT
TRBV10-2,TRBD1,once,TRBJ1-4,CASSGTGGANEKLFF,TGCGCCAGCAGTGGGACAGGGGGGGCTAATGAAAAACTGTTTTTT
TRBV5-1,TRBD1,once,TRBJ1-6,CASSGGTGDNSPLHF,TGCGCCAGCAGCGGTGGGACAGGGGATAATTCACCCCTCCACTTT
TRBV29-1,TRBD1,-,TRBJ1-2,CSGLTGQGYGYTF,TGCAGCGGATTGACGGGACAGGGGTATGGCTACACCTTC
TRBV6-2/TRBV6-3,-,-,TRBJ1-2,CASSQGTYGYTF,TGTGCCAGCAGTCAAGGGACCTATGGCTACACCTTC
TRBV2,-,-,TRBJ1-1,CASVEQENTEAFF,TGTGCCAGCGTCGAACAGGAGAACACTGAAGCTTTCTTT
TRBV4-1,-,few,TRBJ2-1,CASSPVSRPPGDEQFF,TGCGCCAGCAGCCCGGTATCTAGACCCCCTGGGGATGAGCAGTTCTTC
TRBV27,-,-,TRBJ1-2,CASSWGQTPNYGYTF,TGTGCCAGCAGTTGGGGGCAGACCCCTAACTATGGCTACACCTTC
TRBV11-2,-,once,TRBJ1-2,CASSLGYYGYTF,TGTGCCAGCAGCTTAGGTTACTATGGCTACACCTTC
TRBV11-2,-,-,TRBJ1-2,CASSLRGPDGYTF,TGTGCCAGCAGCTTACGGGGACCTGATGGCTACACCTTC
TRBV27,TRBD1,-,TRBJ2-7,CASSLKGQSSSYEQYF,TGTGCCAGCAGTTTAAAGGGACAGTCTAGCTCCTACGAGCAGTACTTC
TRBV3-1/TRBV3-2,-,-,TRBJ1-2,CASSQGFGDYTF,TGTGCCAGCAGCCAAGGTTTCGGGGACTACACCTTC